This T cell receptor (beta chain) comes out of a study of shared clonotypes between healthy human individuals. Findings of the study overall: Clonotype sharing among the donors was expected to vary with sequencing depth.

To note about this clone: Antigen unknown.

With V trimmed by 7 bases and J by 7 bases, 9 bases remained unmatched. This CDR3 region has 13 residues. Germline V gene sequence: CDR1 SGHAT, CDR2 FQNNGV. Authors' methods: Owing to the provision of junction-only sequences devoid of quality scores by immunoSEQ, filtering differed. Repertoires were generated with immunoSEQ multiplex PCR, while TCRdb's copy carries only in-frame clones and drops some. That table is the source of V, J and clone size, and D and trimming were worked out from the DNA. The profile shows about 2.4 million clones, over 85% of them singletons. The J gene is TRBJ2-7, the V gene TRBV11-2, with 8 nucleotides matching TRBD2. This sequence originates from a man aged 18 to 29 in good health. Sequencing used naive CD4+ T cells sorted from blood. Described subset: CD45RA+ positively selected. The CDR3 region has the DNA TGTGCCAGCACTCTACCGGGACTAGATGAGCAGTACTTC. Translating gives CASTLPGLDEQYF.